The T cell receptor (beta chain) described here comes from a study of shared clonotypes between healthy human individuals. Between the trimmed V and J ends, which lost 4 bases and 3 bases, there was a span of 11 bases. Looked up from germline, CDR1 is SGDLS and CDR2 is YYNGEE. There are 14 residues in the CDR3. Only a few counts were recorded for this clone. The data were produced by immunoSEQ multiplex PCR, yet TCRdb's version contains in-frame clones alone and is incomplete. Seen here are about a million clones, 60% to 85% observed once, and the top ten hold approximately 1.5%. Input material: memory CD4+ T cells sorted from blood. Subset in this sample: CD45RA-negative fraction. The TCR sequence derives from a man between 18 and 35 years old in good health. V usage is TRBV9 and J usage is TRBJ1-3; D not resolved. CDR3 sequence (DNA): TGTGCCAGCAGCCTAGCAGCCGGTGGAAACACCATATATTTT. Its protein product is CASSLAAGGNTIYF.